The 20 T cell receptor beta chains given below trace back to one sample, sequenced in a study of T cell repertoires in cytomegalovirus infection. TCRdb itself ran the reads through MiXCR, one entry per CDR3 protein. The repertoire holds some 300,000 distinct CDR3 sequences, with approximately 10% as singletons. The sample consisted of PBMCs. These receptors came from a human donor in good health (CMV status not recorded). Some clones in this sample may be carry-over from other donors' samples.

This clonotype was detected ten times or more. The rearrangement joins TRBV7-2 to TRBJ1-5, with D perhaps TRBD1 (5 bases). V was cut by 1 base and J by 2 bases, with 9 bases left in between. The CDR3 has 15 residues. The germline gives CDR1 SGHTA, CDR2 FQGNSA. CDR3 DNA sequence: TGTGCCAGCAGCTTAGGGGGAGGGGGCAATCAGCCCCAGCATTTT. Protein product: CASSLGGGGNQPQHF.

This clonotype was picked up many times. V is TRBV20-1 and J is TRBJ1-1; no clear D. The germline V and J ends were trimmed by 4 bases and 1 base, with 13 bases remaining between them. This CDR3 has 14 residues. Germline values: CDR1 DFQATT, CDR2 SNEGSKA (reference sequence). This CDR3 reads CSATPRSWNTEAFF. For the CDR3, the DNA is TGCAGTGCTACTCCCCGCTCTTGGAACACTGAAGCTTTCTTT.

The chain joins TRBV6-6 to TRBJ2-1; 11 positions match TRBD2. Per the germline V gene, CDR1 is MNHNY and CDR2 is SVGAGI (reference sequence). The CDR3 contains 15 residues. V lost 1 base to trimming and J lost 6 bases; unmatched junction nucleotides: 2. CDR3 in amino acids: CASSYLGTSGNEQFF. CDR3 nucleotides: TGTGCCAGCAGTTACTTGGGGACTAGCGGCAATGAGCAGTTCTTC.

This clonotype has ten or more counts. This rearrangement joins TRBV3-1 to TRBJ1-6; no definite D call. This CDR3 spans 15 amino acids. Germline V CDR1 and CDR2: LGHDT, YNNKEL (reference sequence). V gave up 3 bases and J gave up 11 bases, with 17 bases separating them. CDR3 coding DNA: TGTGCCAGCAGCCACGGAGATTCCCTGGTGCCACCCCTCCACTTT. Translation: CASSHGDSLVPPLHF. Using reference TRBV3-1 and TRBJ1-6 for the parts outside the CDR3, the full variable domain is DTAVSQTPKYLVTQMGNDKSIKCEQNLGHDTMYWYKQDSKKFLKIMFSYNNKELIINETVPNRFSPKSPDKAHLNLHINSLELGDSAVYFCASSHGDSLVPPLHFGNGTRLTVT.

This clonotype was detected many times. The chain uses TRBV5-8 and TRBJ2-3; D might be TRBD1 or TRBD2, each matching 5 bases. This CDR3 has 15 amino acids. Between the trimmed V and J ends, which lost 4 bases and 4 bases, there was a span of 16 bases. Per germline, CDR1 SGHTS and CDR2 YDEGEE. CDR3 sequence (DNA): TGTGCCAGCAGCGTAGGGACCCCTTCAGCAGATACGCAGTATTTT. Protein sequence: CASSVGTPSADTQYF.

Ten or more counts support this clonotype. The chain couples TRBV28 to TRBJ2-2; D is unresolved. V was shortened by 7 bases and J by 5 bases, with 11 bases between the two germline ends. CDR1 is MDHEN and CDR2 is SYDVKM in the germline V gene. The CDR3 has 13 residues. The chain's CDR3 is CASIFGRTGELFF. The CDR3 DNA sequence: TGTGCCAGCATATTTGGTAGGACCGGGGAGCTGTTTTTT.

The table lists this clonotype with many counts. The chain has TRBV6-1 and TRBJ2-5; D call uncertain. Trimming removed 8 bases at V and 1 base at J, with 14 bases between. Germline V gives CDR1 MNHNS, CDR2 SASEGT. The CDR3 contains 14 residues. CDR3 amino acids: CASGLSWGQETQYF. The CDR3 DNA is TGTGCCAGCGGCTTGAGTTGGGGCCAAGAGACCCAGTACTTC.

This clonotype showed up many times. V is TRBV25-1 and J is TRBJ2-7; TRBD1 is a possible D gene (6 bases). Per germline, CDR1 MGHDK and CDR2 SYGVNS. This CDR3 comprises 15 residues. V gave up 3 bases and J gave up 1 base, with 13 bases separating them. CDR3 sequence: CASSDPSTGSYEQYV. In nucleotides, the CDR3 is TGTGCCAGCAGTGACCCATCGACAGGATCCTACGAGCAGTACGTC.

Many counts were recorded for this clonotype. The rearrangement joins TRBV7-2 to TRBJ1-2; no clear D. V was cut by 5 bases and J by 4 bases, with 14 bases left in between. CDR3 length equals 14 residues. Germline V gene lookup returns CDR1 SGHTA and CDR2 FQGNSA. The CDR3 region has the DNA TGTGCCAGCAGCCCGGAGGGCAGGATCTATGGCTACACCTTC. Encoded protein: CASSPEGRIYGYTF.

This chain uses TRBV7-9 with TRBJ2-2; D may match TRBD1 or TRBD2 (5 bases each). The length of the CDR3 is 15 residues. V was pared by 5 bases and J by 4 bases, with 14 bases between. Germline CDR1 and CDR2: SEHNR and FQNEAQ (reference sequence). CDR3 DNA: TGTGCCAGCAGCGAGGGACGGCCGGGCACCGGGGAGCTGTTTTTT. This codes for CASSEGRPGTGELFF.

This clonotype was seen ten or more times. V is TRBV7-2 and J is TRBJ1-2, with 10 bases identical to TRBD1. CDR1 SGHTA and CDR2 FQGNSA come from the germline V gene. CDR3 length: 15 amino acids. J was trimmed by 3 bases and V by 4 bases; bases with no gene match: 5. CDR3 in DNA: TGTGCCAGCAGCTCAGGACAGGGGGGACACTATGGCTACACCTTC. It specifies CASSSGQGGHYGYTF.

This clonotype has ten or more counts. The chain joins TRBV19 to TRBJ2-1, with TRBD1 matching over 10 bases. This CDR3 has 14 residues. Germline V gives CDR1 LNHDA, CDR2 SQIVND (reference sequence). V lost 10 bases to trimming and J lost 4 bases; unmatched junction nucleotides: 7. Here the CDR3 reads CATTWTGGYNEQFF. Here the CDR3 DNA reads TGTGCCACTACTTGGACAGGGGGGTACAATGAGCAGTTCTTC.

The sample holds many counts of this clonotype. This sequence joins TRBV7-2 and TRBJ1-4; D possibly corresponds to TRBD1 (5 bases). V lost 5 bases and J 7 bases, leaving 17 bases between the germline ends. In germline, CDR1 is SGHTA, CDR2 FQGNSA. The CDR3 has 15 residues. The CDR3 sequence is CASSQDSTFGEKLFF. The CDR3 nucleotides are TGTGCCAGCAGCCAAGACAGCACGTTTGGTGAAAAACTGTTTTTT.

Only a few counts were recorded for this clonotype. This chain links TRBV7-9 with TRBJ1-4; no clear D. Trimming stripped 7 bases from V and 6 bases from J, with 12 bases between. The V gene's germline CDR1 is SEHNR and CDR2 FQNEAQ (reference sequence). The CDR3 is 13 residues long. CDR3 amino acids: CASTVGGDEKLFF. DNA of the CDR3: TGTGCCAGCACCGTTGGCGGGGATGAAAAACTGTTTTTT.

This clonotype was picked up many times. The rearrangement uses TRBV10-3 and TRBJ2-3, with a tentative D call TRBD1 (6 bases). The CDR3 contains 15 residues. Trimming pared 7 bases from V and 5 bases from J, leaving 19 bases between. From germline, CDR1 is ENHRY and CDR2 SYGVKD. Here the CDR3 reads CAITPDRPLGDTQYF. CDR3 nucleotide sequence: TGTGCCATCACCCCAGACAGGCCCCTGGGAGATACGCAGTATTTT.

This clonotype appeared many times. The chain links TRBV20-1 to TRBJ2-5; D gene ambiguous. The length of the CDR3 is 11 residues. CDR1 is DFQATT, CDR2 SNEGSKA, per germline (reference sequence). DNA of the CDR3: TGCAGGGCTTCGAATCAAGAGACCCAGTACTTC. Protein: CRASNQETQYF.

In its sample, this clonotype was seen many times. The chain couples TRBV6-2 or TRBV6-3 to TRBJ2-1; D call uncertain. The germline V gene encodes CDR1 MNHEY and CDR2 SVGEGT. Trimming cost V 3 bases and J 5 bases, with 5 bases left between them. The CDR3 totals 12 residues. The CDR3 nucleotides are TGTGCCAGCAGTTATACCCACAATGAGCAGTTCTTC. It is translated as CASSYTHNEQFF.

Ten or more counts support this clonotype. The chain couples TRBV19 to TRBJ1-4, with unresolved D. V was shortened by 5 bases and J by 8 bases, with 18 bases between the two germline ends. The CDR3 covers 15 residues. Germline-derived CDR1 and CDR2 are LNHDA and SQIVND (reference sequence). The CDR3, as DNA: TGTGCCAGTAGTGCCTCCCGATGGAAACGGGAAAAACTGTTTTTT. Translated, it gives CASSASRWKREKLFF.

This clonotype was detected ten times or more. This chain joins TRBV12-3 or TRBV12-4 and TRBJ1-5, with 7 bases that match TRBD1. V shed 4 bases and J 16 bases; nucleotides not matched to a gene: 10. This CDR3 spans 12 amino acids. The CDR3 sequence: CASSSSDRDRHF. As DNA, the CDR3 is TGTGCCAGCAGTTCTAGCGACAGGGACCGACATTTT.

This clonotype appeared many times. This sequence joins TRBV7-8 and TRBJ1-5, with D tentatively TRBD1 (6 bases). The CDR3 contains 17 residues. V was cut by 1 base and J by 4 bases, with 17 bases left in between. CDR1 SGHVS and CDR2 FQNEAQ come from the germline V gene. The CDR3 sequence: CASSLVPRTVLNQPQHF. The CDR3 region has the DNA TGTGCCAGCAGCTTAGTCCCCAGGACAGTCCTTAATCAGCCCCAGCATTTT.